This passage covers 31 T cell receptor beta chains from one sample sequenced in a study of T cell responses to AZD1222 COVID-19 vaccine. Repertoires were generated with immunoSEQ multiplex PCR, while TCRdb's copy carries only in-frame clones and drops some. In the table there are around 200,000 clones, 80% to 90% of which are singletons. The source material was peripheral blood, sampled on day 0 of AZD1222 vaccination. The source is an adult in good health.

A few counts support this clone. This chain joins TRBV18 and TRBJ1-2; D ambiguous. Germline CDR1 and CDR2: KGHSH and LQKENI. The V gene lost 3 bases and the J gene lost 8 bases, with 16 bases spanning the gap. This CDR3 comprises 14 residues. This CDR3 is CASSPIGGRPGYTF. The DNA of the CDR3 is TGTGCCAGCTCACCTATAGGCGGCCGTCCCGGCTACACCTTC.

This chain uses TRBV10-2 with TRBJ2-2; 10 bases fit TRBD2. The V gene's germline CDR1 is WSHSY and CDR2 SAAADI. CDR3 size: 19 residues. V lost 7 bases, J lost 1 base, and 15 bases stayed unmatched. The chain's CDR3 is CASMGQASSGGLNTGELFF. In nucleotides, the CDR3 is TGCGCCAGCATGGGACAGGCCTCTAGCGGGGGCCTGAACACCGGGGAGCTGTTTTTT.

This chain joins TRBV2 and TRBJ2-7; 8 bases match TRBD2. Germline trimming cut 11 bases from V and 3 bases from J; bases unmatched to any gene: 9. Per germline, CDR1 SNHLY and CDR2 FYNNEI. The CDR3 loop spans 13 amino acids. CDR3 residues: CAPGVGGVYEQYF. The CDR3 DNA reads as TGTGCCCCAGGGGTCGGGGGGGTCTACGAGCAGTACTTC.

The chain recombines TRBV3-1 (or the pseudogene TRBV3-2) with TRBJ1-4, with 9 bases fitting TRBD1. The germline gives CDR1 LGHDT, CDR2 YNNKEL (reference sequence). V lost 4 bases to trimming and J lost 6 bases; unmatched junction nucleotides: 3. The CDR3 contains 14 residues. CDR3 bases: TGTGCCAGCAGCCCGGGACAGGGTGATGAAAAACTGTTTTTT. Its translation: CASSPGQGDEKLFF.

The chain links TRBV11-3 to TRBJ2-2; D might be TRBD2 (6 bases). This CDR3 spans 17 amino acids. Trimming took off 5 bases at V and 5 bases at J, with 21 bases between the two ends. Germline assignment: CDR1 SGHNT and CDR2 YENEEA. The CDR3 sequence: CASSPSPTPRGTGELFF. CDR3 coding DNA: TGTGCCAGCAGCCCCTCCCCGACTCCGCGGGGAACCGGGGAGCTGTTTTTT.

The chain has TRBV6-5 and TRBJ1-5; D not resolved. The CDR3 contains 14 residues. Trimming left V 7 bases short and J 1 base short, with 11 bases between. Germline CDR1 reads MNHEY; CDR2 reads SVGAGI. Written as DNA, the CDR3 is TGTGCCAGCACGCAAGTCTTCAGCAATCAGCCCCAGCATTTT. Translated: CASTQVFSNQPQHF.

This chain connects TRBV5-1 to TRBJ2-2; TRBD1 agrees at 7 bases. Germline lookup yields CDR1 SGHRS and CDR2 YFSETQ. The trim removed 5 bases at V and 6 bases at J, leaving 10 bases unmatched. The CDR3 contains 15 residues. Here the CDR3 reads CASRPGTENAGELFF. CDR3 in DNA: TGCGCCAGCAGGCCAGGGACAGAAAACGCCGGGGAGCTGTTTTTT.

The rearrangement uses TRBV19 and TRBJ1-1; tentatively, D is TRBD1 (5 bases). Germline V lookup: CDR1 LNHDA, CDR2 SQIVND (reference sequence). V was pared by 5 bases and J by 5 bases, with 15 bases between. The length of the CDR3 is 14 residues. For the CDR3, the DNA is TGTGCCAGTAGTCCGAGGTCGGGGGTTACTGAAGCTTTCTTT. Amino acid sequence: CASSPRSGVTEAFF. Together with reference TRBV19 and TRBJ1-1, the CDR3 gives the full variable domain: DGGITQSPKYLFRKEGQNVTLSCEQNLNHDAMYWYRQDPGQGLRLIYYSQIVNDFQKGDIAEGYSVSREKKESFPLTVTSAQKNPTAFYLCASSPRSGVTEAFFGQGTRLTVV.

The CDR3: CASSLGMAQYSNQPQHF. The CDR3 bases are TGTGCCAGCAGCTTAGGGATGGCACAGTATAGCAATCAGCCCCAGCATTTT. The chain joins TRBV7-9 to TRBJ1-5, with D unclear. CDR1 SEHNR and CDR2 FQNEAQ come from the germline V gene (reference sequence). V lost 1 base, J lost 0 bases, and 13 bases lay in between. This CDR3 has 17 residues.

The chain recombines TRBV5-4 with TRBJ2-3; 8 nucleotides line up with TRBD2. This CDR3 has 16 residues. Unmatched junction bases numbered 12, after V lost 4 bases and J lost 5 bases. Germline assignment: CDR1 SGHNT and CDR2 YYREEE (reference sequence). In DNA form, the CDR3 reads TGTGCCAGCAGCCTGCCGGGGGGGGCGCATGAAGATACGCAGTATTTT. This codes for CASSLPGGAHEDTQYF.

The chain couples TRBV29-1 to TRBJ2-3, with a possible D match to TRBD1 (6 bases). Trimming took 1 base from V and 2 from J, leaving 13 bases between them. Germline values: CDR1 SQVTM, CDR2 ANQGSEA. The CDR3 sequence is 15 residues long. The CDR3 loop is CSVEGETGFTDTQYF. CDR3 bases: TGCAGCGTTGAAGGGGAGACAGGATTCACAGATACGCAGTATTTT.

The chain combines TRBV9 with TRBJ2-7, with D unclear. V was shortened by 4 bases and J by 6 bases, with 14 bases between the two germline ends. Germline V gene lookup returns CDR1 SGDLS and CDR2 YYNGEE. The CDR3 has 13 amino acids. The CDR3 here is CASSPRASGEQYF. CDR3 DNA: TGTGCCAGCAGCCCCCGGGCCAGTGGCGAGCAGTACTTC.

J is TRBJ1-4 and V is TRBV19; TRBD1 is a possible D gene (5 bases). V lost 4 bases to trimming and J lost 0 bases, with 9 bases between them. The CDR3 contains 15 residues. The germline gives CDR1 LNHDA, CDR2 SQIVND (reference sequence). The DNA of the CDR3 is TGTGCCAGTAGTAGCGACAGCGCAACTAATGAAAAACTGTTTTTT. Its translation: CASSSDSATNEKLFF.

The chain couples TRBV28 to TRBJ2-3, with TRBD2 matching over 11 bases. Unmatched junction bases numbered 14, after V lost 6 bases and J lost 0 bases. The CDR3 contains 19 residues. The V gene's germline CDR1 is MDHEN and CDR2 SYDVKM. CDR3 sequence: CASRDPGLAVGGSTDTQYF. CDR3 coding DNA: TGTGCCAGCAGAGATCCGGGACTAGCGGTGGGTGGTAGCACAGATACGCAGTATTTT.

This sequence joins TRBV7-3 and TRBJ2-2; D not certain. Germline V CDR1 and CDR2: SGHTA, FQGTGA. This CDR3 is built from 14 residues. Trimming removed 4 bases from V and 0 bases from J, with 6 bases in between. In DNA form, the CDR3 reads TGTGCCAGCAGCTGGACGGCGAACACCGGGGAGCTGTTTTTT. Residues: CASSWTANTGELFF.

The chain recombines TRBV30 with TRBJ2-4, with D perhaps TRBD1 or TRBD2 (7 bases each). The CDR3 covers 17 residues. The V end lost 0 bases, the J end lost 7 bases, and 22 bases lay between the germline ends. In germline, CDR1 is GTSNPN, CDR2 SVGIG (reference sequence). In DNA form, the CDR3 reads TGTGCCTGGAGTGTTGCCCAGGGGGGGGCGGCTGGGAACATTCAGTACTTC. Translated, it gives CAWSVAQGGAAGNIQYF.

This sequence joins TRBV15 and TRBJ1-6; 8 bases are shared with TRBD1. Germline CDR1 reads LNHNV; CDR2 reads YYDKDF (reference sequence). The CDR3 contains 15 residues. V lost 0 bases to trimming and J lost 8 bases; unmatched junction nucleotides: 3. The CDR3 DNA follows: TGTGCCACCAGCAGAGAAGCACAGGGGGATTCACCCCTCCACTTT. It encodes CATSREAQGDSPLHF.

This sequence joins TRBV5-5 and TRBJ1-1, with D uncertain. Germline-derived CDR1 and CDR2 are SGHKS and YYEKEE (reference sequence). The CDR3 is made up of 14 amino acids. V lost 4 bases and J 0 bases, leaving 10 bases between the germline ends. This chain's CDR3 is CASSKTTMNTEAFF. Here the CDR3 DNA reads TGTGCCAGCAGCAAGACAACCATGAACACTGAAGCTTTCTTT.

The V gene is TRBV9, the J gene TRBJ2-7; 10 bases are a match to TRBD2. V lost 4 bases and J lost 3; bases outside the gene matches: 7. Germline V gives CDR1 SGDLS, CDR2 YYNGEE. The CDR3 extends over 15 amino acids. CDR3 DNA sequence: TGTGCCAGCAGCCCCCAGCCTAGCGGGGGCTACGAGCAGTACTTC. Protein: CASSPQPSGGYEQYF.

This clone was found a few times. DNA of the CDR3: TGTGCCAGCAGCTTAGCCCCTCAGCCCCAGCATTTT. This sequence encodes CASSLAPQPQHF. V and J are TRBV7-2 and TRBJ1-5, with D unclear. Germline V gives CDR1 SGHTA, CDR2 FQGNSA. There are 12 residues in the CDR3. V shed 0 bases and J shed 6 bases, with 3 bases lying between them.

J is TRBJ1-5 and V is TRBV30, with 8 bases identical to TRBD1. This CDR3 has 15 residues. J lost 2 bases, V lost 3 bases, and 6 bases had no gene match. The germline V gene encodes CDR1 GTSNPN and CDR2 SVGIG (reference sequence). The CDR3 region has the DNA TGTGCCTGGAGGAAACAGGGGGTTCGCAATCAGCCCCAGCATTTT. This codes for CAWRKQGVRNQPQHF.

CDR3 bases: TGTGCCTTCCGGGTTGGCCCCTACGAGCAGTACTTC. It translates to CAFRVGPYEQYF. This sequence joins TRBV2 and TRBJ2-7; D gene ambiguous. Germline CDR1 and CDR2: SNHLY and FYNNEI. The ends were cut back, 11 bases at V and 2 bases at J, with 13 bases in the middle. The CDR3 covers 12 residues.

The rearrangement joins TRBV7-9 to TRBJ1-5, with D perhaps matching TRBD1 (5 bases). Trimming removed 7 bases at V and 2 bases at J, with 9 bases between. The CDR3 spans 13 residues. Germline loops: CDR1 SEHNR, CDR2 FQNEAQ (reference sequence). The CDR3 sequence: CASIMGGNQPQHF. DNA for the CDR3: TGTGCCAGCATTATGGGGGGCAATCAGCCCCAGCATTTT.

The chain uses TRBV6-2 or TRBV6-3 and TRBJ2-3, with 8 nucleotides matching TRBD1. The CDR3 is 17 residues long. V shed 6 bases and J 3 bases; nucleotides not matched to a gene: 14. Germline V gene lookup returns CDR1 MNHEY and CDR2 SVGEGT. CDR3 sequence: CASSPRGTGGSTDTQYF. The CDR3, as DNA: TGTGCCAGCAGCCCACGGGGTACAGGGGGTTCTACAGATACGCAGTATTTT.

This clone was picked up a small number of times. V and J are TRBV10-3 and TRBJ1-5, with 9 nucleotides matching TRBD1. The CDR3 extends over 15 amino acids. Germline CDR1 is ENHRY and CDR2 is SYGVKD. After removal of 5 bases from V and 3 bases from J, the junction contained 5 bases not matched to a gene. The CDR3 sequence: CAISKQQGANQPQHF. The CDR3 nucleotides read TGTGCCATCAGTAAGCAACAGGGGGCCAATCAGCCCCAGCATTTT.

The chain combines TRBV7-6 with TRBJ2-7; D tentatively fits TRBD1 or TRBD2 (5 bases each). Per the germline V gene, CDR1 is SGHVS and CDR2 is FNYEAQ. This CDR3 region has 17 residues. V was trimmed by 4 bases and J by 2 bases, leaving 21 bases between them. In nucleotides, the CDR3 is TGTGCCAGCAGCTACACCCGGCCTGGGGACGGAACCTACGAGCAGTACTTC. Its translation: CASSYTRPGDGTYEQYF. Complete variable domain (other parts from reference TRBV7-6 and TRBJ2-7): GAGVSQSPRYKVTKRGQDVALRCDPISGHVSLYWYRQALGQGPEFLTYFNYEAQQDKSGLPNDRFSAERPEGSISTLTIQRTEQRDSAMYRCASSYTRPGDGTYEQYFGPGTRLTVT.

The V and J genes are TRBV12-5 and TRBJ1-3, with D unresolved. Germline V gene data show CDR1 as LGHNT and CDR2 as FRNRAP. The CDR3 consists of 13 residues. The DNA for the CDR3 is TGTGCCTCCCAGGCCAGCTCTGGAAACACCATATATTTT. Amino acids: CASQASSGNTIYF.

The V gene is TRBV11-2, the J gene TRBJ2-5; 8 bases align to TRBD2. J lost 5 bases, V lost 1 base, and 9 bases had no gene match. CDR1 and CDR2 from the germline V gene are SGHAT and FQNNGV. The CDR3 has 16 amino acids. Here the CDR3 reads CASSLVRASGFETQYF. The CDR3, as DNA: TGTGCCAGCAGCTTAGTACGGGCTAGCGGGTTTGAGACCCAGTACTTC. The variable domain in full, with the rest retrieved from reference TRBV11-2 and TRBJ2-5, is EAGVAQSPRYKIIEKRQSVAFWCNPISGHATLYWYQQILGQGPKLLIQFQNNGVVDDSQLPKDRFSAERLKGVDSTLKIQPAKLEDSAVYLCASSLVRASGFETQYFGPGTRLLVL.

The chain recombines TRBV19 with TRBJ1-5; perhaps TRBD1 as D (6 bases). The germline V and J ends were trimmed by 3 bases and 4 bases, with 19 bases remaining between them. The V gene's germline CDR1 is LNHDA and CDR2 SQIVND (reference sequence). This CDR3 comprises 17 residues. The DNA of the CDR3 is TGTGCCAGTAGTATCAGGAACTTCGGGACAAGAAATCAGCCCCAGCATTTT. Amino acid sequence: CASSIRNFGTRNQPQHF.

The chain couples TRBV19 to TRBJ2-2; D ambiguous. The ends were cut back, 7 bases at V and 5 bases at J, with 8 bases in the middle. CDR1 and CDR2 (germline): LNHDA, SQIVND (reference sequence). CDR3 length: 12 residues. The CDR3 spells CASKTGTGELFF. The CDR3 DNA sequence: TGTGCCAGTAAGACCGGAACCGGGGAGCTGTTTTTT.

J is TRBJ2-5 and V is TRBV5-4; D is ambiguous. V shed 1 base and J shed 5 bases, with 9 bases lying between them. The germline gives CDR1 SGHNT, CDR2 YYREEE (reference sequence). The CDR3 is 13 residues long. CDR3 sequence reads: CASSLQVLETQYF. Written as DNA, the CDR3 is TGTGCCAGCAGCTTGCAGGTTTTGGAGACCCAGTACTTC.